This T cell receptor (beta chain) was captured in a study of blood T cell repertoires in COVID-19. This clone was detected ten times or more. The table came from immunoSEQ multiplex PCR; TCRdb's copy has only in-frame clones and leaves some out. The data show around 190,000 clones, with more than 85% seen just once and 1.1% held by the top ten. CDR3 length: 14 residues. Germline trimming cut 5 bases from V and 4 bases from J; bases unmatched to any gene: 6. Germline CDR1 LGHDT, CDR2 YNNKEL (reference sequence). V is TRBV3-1 (or the pseudogene TRBV3-2) and J is TRBJ2-7, with 9 bases that match TRBD1. This clonotype was sampled from a man younger than 45 with acute or convalescent COVID-19. The specimen sequenced was peripheral blood. CDR3 protein: CASSGGQGQYEQYF. CDR3 nucleotide sequence: TGTGCCAGCAGCGGGGGACAGGGTCAATACGAGCAGTACTTC.